Below, 13 T cell receptor beta chains from the same sample are listed, as sequenced in a study (dated by TCRdb to 2013 to 2016). Library construction relied on 5' RACE. This sample was sequenced with an Illumina MiSeq. TCRdb trimmed the raw reads at Q25, called clones with MiXCR and kept productive beta chains. Rows merge per CDR3 protein into single entries with the most common DNA and genes. The sample profile shows about 41,000 distinct CDR3 sequences; around 30% of them were found once. The ten largest account for less than 4% of the sample. The sequenced material came from memory CD4+ T cells sorted from a lymph node. What this sample's cell subset or site label stands for: memory CD4+ T cells, CD4+CD45RO+CD25-. All receptors derive from a female donor with breast cancer.

This clonotype was seen a few times. The chain couples TRBV5-1 to TRBJ2-5; the match to TRBD2 covers 11 bases. In germline, CDR1 is SGHRS, CDR2 YFSETQ. Unmatched junction bases numbered 6, after V lost 0 bases and J lost 2 bases. This CDR3 is built from 17 residues. The CDR3 DNA is TGCGCCAGCAGCTTGGCCGCGGCTAGCGGGAGGCAAGAGACCCAGTACTTC. It translates to CASSLAAASGRQETQYF. Full variable domain (rest looked up from reference TRBV5-1 and TRBJ2-5): KAGVTQTPRYLIKTRGQQVTLSCSPISGHRSVSWYQQTPGQGLQFLFEYFSETQRNKGNFPGRFSGRQFSNSRSEMNVSTLELGDSALYLCASSLAAASGRQETQYFGPGTRLLVL.

This chain links TRBV7-8 with TRBJ2-1; possible D gene TRBD2, 6 bases. V shed 4 bases and J shed 7 bases, with 17 bases lying between them. Germline V lookup: CDR1 SGHVS, CDR2 FQNEAQ. The CDR3 sequence is 15 residues long. This chain's CDR3 is CASSSLASWLNEQFF. CDR3 bases: TGTGCCAGCAGCTCTCTAGCGTCTTGGTTGAATGAGCAGTTCTTC.

This clonotype was observed a few times. The V call is TRBV7-2, the J call TRBJ2-3, with D perhaps matching TRBD1 (6 bases). Germline V gives CDR1 SGHTA, CDR2 FQGNSA. The CDR3 length is 12 residues. The V end lost 8 bases, the J end lost 5 bases, and 11 bases lay between the germline ends. CDR3 residues: CASAWGRDTQYF. DNA for the CDR3: TGTGCCAGCGCTTGGGGGCGAGATACGCAGTATTTT.

This clonotype was recorded once. The genes are TRBV7-9 and TRBJ2-5; the D is unclear. Germline V gene sequence: CDR1 SEHNR, CDR2 FQNEAQ (reference sequence). The V gene lost 1 base and the J gene lost 2 bases, with 5 bases spanning the gap. This CDR3 has 13 residues. CDR3 bases: TGTGCCAGCAGCTTAGGACATCAAGAGACCCAGTACTTC. It is translated as CASSLGHQETQYF.

The chain links TRBV20-1 to TRBJ1-5, with 7 bases identical to TRBD1. The CDR3 is made up of 14 amino acids. In germline, CDR1 is DFQATT, CDR2 SNEGSKA (reference sequence). Losses at the gene ends were 4 bases for V and 6 bases for J; bases not matched to a gene: 9. CDR3 in amino acids: CSANGQGEVQPQHF. For the CDR3, the DNA is TGCAGTGCTAATGGGCAGGGGGAGGTTCAGCCCCAGCATTTT.

There are a few counts of this clonotype. The chain recombines TRBV7-9 with TRBJ2-4, with a possible D match to TRBD2 (5 bases). This CDR3 region has 20 residues. The V gene lost 1 base and the J gene lost 0 bases, with 22 bases spanning the gap. Germline V gene data show CDR1 as SEHNR and CDR2 as FQNEAQ (reference sequence). In DNA form, the CDR3 reads TGTGCCAGCAGCTTAGATAGGGCCCGAGTTGAGGGTCTAGCCAAAAACATTCAGTACTTC. It translates to CASSLDRARVEGLAKNIQYF.

This chain joins TRBV5-5 and TRBJ2-3, with D possibly being TRBD1 or TRBD2 (6 bases each). V lost 4 bases, J lost 6 bases, and 15 bases lay in between. The germline V gene has CDR1 SGHKS and CDR2 YYEKEE (reference sequence). The CDR3 totals 14 residues. For the CDR3, the DNA is TGTGCCAGCAGCCTGGAGTGGGGGGCTGATACGCAGTATTTT. Its protein product is CASSLEWGADTQYF.

V usage is TRBV12-3 or TRBV12-4 and J usage is TRBJ1-6; no definite D call. V lost 5 bases, J lost 8 bases, and 10 bases lay in between. CDR3 length: 13 residues. The CDR3 loop reads CASSITSDSPLHF. The CDR3 DNA reads as TGTGCCAGCAGTATTACCTCCGATTCACCCCTCCACTTT.

The chain uses TRBV20-1 and TRBJ1-1, with D perhaps TRBD1 (5 bases). This CDR3 comprises 12 residues. Per the germline V gene, CDR1 is DFQATT and CDR2 is SNEGSKA (reference sequence). The V end lost 0 bases, the J end lost 10 bases, and 12 bases lay between the germline ends. CDR3 region: CSARDDSYAAFF. The CDR3 region has the DNA TGCAGTGCTAGAGACGACAGCTATGCAGCTTTCTTT.

The J gene is TRBJ2-7, the V gene TRBV3-1; D perhaps matches TRBD1 (6 bases). The CDR3 sequence is 14 residues long. The V gene lost 7 bases and the J gene lost 6 bases, with 19 bases spanning the gap. Germline CDR1 reads LGHDT; CDR2 reads YNNKEL (reference sequence). The CDR3 loop is CASTPGALGGEQYF. CDR3 bases: TGTGCCAGCACCCCAGGGGCCCTTGGGGGCGAGCAGTACTTC.

This sequence joins TRBV7-2 and TRBJ2-7; a weak D match, TRBD2 (5 bases). Germline CDR1 SGHTA, CDR2 FQGNSA. V was trimmed by 1 base and J by 0 bases, leaving 10 bases between them. The CDR3 length is 15 residues. In nucleotides, the CDR3 is TGTGCCAGCAGCTTAGGAAGCGGATTCTCCTACGAGCAGTACTTC. This sequence encodes CASSLGSGFSYEQYF.

The table lists this clonotype with a few counts. This sequence joins TRBV6-2 or TRBV6-3 and TRBJ2-7; D perhaps matches TRBD2 (6 bases). The germline V and J ends were trimmed by 0 bases and 2 bases, with 14 bases remaining between them. In germline, CDR1 is MNHEY, CDR2 SVGEGT. The length of the CDR3 is 16 residues. In DNA form, the CDR3 reads TGTGCCAGCAGTTACTCGCTTACTAGCCGAACCTACGAGCAGTACTTC. Its translation is CASSYSLTSRTYEQYF.

Ten or more counts support this clonotype. CDR3 sequence (DNA): TGTGCCAGCAGTTCCGGGACGGATGCCCCTAACTATGGCTACACCTTC. This gives the protein CASSSGTDAPNYGYTF. The rearrangement joins TRBV28 to TRBJ1-2; D may be TRBD1 (5 bases). The CDR3 loop spans 16 amino acids. The germline gives CDR1 MDHEN, CDR2 SYDVKM. Trimming stripped 4 bases from V and 0 bases from J, with 15 bases between.